The clone carrying this T cell receptor beta chain was seen only a few times. Trimming left V 3 bases short and J 3 bases short, with 14 bases between. The CDR3 has 15 amino acids. In germline, CDR1 is SEHNR, CDR2 FQNEAQ (reference sequence). PCR employed 60 Vbeta and 13 Jbeta primers. TCRdb's table, derived via immunoSEQ multiplex PCR, lists solely in-frame clones and lacks some. The table includes approximately 150,000 clones, around 9.6% detected once. These data come from a study of cytomegalovirus exposure and HLA in healthy donors. This rearrangement joins TRBV7-9 to TRBJ1-2, with D unclear. This sequence originates from a male donor in good health and CMV-seronegative. Sequences were obtained from PBMCs. Here the CDR3 reads CASSFGNSKHYGYTF. CDR3 bases: TGTGCCAGCAGCTTCGGAAACAGTAAACACTATGGCTACACCTTC. The full variable domain, its missing parts supplied by reference TRBV7-9 and TRBJ1-2, is DTGVSQNPRHKITKRGQNVTFRCDPISEHNRLYWYRQTLGQGPEFLTYFQNEAQLEKSRLLSDRFSAERPKGSFSTLEIQRTEQGDSAMYLCASSFGNSKHYGYTFGSGTRLTVV.